This TCR beta chain was identified during a study of blood T cells in healthy people across ages. General study results and limits: Researchers judged that diversity estimates from one million T cells fell short of true values.

A J-beta primer mix and a sample-barcoded 5' primer were used in a second PCR of roughly 7 to 12 cycles. TCRdb ran MiXCR on the 5' RACE reads and lists one entry per CDR3 protein. The profile shows 1.2 million to 1.5 million distinct CDR3 sequences, approximately 59% of them singletons. This CDR3 has 13 residues. CDR1 and CDR2 (germline): SGHRS, YFSETQ. Trimming removed 0 bases from V and 7 bases from J, with 8 bases in between. This clonotype has only a few counts. Its antigen is unknown. Investigators took around 10 milliliters of peripheral blood from every donor. The sequence derives from a young man in good health. The specimen was blood. The J gene is TRBJ2-4, the V gene TRBV5-1, with D tentatively TRBD1 (7 bases). CDR3: CASSLAGGNIQYF. In nucleotides, the CDR3 is TGCGCCAGCAGCTTGGCAGGGGGGAACATTCAGTACTTC.